This TCR beta chain appears in the sequencing data of a study of cytomegalovirus exposure and HLA in healthy donors. General study findings and limits: Per a later analysis, HLA-associated TCR beta chains showed more clonal expansion than other, equally common TCR beta chains.

The PCR had 60 Vbeta and 13 Jbeta primers. Data came from immunoSEQ multiplex PCR; TCRdb stores just in-frame clones and leaves some out. This sample has 250,000 to 350,000 clones, with 75% to 90% found just once. Trimming removed 3 bases from V and 0 bases from J, with 6 bases in between. This CDR3 comprises 14 residues. Germline V lookup: CDR1 SGHTA, CDR2 FQGNSA. Points on this clone: What it binds is unknown. This sequence may be a read error, since a much larger clone differs from it by one base. Different DNA sequences within this sample yield the same CDR3.

This receptor was obtained from a middle-aged man in good health and CMV-seropositive. This rearrangement joins TRBV7-2 to TRBJ1-3; no definite D call. The material sequenced was PBMCs. The CDR3, as DNA: TGTGCCAGCAGCTTGGACTCCTCTGGAAACACCATATATTTT. This encodes CASSLDSSGNTIYF.